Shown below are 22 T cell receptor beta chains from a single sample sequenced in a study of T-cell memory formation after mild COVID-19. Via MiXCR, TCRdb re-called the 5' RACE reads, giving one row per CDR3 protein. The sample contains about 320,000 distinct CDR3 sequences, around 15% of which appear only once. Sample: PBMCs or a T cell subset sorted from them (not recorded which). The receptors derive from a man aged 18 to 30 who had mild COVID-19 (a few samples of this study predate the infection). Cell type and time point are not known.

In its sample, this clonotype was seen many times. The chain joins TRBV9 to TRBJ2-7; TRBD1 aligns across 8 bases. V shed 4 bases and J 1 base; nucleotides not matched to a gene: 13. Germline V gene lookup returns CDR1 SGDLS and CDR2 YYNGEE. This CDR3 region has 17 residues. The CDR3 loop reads CASSPQVGQGASYEQYF. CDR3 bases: TGTGCCAGCAGCCCCCAGGTAGGGCAGGGGGCGTCCTACGAGCAGTACTTC. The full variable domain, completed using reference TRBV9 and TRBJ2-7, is DSGVTQTPKHLITATGQRVTLRCSPRSGDLSVYWYQQSLDQGLQFLIQYYNGEERAKGNILERFSAQQFPDLHSELNLSSLELGDSALYFCASSPQVGQGASYEQYFGPGTRLTVT.

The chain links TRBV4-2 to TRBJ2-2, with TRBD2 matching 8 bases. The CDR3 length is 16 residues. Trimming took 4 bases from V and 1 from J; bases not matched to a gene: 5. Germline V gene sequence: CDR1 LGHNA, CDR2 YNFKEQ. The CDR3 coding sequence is TGTGCCAGCAGCCCTCTCAGCGGGGGGAACACCGGGGAGCTGTTTTTT. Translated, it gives CASSPLSGGNTGELFF.

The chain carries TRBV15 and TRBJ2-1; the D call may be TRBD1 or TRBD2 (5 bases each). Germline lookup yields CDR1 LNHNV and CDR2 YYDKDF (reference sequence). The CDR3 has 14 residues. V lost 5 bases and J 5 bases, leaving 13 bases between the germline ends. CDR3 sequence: CATSVRDGHNEQFF. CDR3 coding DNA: TGTGCCACCAGCGTCCGGGACGGACACAATGAGCAGTTCTTC.

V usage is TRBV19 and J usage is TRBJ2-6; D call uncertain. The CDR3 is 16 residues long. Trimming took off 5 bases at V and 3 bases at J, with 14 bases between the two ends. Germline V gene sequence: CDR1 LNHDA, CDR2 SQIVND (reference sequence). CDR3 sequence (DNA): TGTGCCAGTAGTGAGTCCCGGGCCTTTGGGGCCAACGTCCTGACTTTC. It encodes CASSESRAFGANVLTF.

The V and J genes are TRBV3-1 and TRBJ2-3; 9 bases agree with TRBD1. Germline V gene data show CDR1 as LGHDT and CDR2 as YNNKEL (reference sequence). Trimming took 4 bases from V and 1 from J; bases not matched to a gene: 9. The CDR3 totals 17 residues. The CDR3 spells CASSPRSGTGCTDTQYF. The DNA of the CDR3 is TGTGCCAGCAGCCCTCGATCCGGGACAGGGTGCACAGATACGCAGTATTTT.

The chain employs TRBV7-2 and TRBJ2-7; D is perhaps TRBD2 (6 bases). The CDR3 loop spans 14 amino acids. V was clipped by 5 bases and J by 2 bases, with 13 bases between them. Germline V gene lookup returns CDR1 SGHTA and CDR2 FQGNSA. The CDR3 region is CASSESTSTYEQYF. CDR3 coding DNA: TGTGCCAGCAGCGAATCAACTAGCACCTACGAGCAGTACTTC.

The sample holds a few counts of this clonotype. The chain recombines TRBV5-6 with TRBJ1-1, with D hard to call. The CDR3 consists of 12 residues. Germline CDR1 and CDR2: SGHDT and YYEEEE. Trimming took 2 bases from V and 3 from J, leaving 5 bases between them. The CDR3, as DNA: TGTGCCAGCAGCTTATTTGACACTGAAGCTTTCTTT. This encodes CASSLFDTEAFF.

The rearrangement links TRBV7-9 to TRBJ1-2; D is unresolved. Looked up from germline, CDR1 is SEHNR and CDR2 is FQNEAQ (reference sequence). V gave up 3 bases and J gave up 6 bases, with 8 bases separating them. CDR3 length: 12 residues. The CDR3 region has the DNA TGTGCCAGCAGCTTTGGGCCGGATGGCTACACCTTC. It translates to CASSFGPDGYTF.

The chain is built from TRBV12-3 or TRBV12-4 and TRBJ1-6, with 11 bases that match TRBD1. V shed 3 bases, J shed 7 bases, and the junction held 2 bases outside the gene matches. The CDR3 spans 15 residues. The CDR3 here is CASSFGQGANSPLHF. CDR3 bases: TGTGCCAGCAGTTTCGGACAGGGGGCCAATTCACCCCTCCACTTT.

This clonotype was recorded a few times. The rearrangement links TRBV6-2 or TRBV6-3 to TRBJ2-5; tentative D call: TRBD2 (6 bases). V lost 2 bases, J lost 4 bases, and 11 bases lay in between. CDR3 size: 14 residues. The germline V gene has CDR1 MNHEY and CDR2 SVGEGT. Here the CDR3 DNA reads TGTGCCAGCAGTTACGTGGAGGGCGGAGAGACCCAGTACTTC. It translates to CASSYVEGGETQYF.

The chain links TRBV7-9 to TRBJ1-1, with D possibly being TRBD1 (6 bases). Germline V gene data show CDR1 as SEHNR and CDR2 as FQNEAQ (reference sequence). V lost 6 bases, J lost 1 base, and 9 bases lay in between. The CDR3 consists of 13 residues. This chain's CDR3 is CASRPQGNTEAFF. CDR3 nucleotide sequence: TGTGCCAGCAGACCACAGGGGAACACTGAAGCTTTCTTT.

In nucleotides, the CDR3 is TGCGCCAGCGCCACCCTGGGGGGATCCTACAATGAGCAGTTCTTC. Its protein product is CASATLGGSYNEQFF. The genes are TRBV5-1 and TRBJ2-1; D perhaps matches TRBD2 (6 bases). Trimming removed 7 bases at V and 1 base at J, with 15 bases between. The germline CDR1 and CDR2 sequences are SGHRS and YFSETQ. The CDR3 is 15 amino acids.

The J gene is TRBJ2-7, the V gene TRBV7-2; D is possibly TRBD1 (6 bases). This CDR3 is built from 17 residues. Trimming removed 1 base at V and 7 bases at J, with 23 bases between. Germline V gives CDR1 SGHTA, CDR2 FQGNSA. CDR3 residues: CASSLVNQGISPLEQYF. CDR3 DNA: TGTGCCAGCAGCTTAGTCAACCAGGGGATTTCCCCCCTTGAGCAGTACTTC.

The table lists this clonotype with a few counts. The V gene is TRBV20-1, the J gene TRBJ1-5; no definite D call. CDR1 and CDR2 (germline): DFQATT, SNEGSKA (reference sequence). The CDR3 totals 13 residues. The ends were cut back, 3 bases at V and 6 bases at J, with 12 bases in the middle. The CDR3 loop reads CSASGGSFQPQHF. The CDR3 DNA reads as TGCAGTGCTAGCGGAGGGTCCTTTCAGCCCCAGCATTTT.

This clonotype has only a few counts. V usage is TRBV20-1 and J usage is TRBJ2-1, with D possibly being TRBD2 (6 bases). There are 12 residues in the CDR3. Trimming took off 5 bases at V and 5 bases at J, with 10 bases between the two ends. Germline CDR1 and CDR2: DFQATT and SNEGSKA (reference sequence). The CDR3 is CSAGTAHNEQFF. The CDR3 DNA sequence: TGCAGTGCTGGGACTGCTCACAATGAGCAGTTCTTC.

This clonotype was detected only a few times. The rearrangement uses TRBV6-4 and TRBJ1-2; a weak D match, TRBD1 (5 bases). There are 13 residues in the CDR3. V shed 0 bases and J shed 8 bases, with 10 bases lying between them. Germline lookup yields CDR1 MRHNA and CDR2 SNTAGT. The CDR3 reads CASSDSWGRGYTF. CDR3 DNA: TGTGCCAGCAGTGACTCCTGGGGCCGAGGCTACACCTTC.

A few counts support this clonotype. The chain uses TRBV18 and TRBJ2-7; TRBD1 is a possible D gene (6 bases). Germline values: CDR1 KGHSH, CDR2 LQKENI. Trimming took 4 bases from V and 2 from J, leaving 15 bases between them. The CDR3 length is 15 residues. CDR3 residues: CASSLDPGQPYEQYF. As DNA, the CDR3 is TGTGCCAGCTCACTGGATCCCGGACAGCCCTACGAGCAGTACTTC. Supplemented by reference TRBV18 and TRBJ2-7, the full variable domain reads NAGVMQNPRHLVRRRGQEARLRCSPMKGHSHVYWYRQLPEEGLKFMVYLQKENIIDESGMPKERFSAEFPKEGPSILRIQQVVRGDSAAYFCASSLDPGQPYEQYFGPGTRLTVT.

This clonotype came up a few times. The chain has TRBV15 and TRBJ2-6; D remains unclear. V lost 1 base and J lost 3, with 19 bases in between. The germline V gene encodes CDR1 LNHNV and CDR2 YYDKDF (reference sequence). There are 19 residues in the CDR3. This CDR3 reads CATSRGRVSRSGGANVLTF. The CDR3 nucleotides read TGTGCCACCAGCAGAGGTCGGGTATCGCGTTCAGGTGGGGCCAACGTCCTGACTTTC.

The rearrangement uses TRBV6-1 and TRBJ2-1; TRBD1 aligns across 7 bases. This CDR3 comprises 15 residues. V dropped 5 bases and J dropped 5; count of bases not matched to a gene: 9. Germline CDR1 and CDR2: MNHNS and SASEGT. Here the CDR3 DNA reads TGTGCCAGCAGTCCCCGACAGGGACAAAACAATGAGCAGTTCTTC. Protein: CASSPRQGQNNEQFF.

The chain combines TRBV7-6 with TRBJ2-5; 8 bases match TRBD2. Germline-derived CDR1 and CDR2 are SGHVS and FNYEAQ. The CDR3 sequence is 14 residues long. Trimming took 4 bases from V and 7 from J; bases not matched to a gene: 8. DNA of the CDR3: TGTGCCAGCAGCTCCGTGGGACTAGGTGCGACCCAGTACTTC. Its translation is CASSSVGLGATQYF.

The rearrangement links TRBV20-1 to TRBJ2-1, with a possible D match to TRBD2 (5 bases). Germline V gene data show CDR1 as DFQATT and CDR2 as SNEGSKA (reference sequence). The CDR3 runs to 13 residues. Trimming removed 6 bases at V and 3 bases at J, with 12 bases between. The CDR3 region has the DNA TGCAGTGCAAATGGACTGGACTACAATGAGCAGTTCTTC. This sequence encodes CSANGLDYNEQFF.

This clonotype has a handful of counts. CDR3 residues: CASSEPGSSYEQYF. The CDR3 DNA follows: TGTGCCAGCAGTGAACCCGGGTCCTCCTACGAGCAGTACTTC. The chain has TRBV6-2 or TRBV6-3 and TRBJ2-7; D not certain. Between the trimmed V and J ends, which lost 5 bases and 0 bases, there was a span of 11 bases. CDR1 is MNHEY, CDR2 SVGEGT, per germline. The CDR3 spans 14 residues.